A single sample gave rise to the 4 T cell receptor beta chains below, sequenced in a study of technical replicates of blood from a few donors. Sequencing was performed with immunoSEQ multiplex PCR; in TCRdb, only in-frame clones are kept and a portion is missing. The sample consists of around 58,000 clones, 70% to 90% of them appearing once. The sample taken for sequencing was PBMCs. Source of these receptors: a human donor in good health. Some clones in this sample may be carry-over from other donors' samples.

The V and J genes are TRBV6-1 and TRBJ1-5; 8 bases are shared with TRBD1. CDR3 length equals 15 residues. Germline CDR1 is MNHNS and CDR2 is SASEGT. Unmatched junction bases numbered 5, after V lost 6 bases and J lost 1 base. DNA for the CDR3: TGTGCCAGCAGCGAACAGGGGGGCAGCAATCAGCCCCAGCATTTT. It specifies CASSEQGGSNQPQHF.

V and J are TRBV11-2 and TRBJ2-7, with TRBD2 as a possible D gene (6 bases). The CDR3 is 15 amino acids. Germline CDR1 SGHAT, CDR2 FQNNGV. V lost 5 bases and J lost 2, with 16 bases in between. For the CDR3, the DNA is TGTGCCAGCAGCCTACCGATTCGGGGGACCTACGAGCAGTACTTC. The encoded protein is CASSLPIRGTYEQYF.

CDR3 loop: CAISDGTASGTFLNEQFF. The CDR3 coding sequence is TGTGCCATCAGTGACGGTACCGCTAGCGGCACCTTTCTCAATGAGCAGTTCTTC. This rearrangement joins TRBV10-3 to TRBJ2-1, with 7 bases matching TRBD2. The CDR3 runs 18 residues. J lost 6 bases, V lost 3 bases, and 17 bases had no gene match. Germline V gene lookup returns CDR1 ENHRY and CDR2 SYGVKD.

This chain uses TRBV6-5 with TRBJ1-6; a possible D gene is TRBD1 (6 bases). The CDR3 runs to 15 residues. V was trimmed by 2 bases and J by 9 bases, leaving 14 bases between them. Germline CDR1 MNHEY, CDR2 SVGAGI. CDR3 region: CASSYDGGAASPLHF. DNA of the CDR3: TGTGCCAGCAGTTACGATGGGGGCGCCGCTTCACCCCTCCACTTT.